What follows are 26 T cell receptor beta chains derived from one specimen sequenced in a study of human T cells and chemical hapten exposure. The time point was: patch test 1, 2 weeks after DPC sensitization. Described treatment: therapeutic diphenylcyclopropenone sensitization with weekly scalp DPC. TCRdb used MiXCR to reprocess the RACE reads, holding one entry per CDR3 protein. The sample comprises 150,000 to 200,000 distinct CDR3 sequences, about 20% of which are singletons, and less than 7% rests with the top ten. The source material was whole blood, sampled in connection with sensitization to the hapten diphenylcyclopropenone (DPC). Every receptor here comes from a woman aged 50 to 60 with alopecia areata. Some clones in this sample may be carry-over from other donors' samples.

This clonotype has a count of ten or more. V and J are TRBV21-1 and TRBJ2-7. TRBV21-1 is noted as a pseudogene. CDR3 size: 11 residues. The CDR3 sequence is CASSKLYEQYF. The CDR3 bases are TGTGCCAGCAGCAAGTTGTACGAGCAGTACTTC.

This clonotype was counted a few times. The CDR3 sequence: CASSLDWEGWETQYF. The CDR3 bases are TGTGCCAGCAGCTTAGATTGGGAGGGATGGGAGACCCAGTACTTC. The V and J genes are TRBV11-2 and TRBJ2-5; 7 positions match TRBD2. Germline CDR1 reads SGHAT; CDR2 reads FQNNGV. V gave up 0 bases and J gave up 5 bases; unmatched junction bases: 6. The length of the CDR3 is 15 residues. Drawing the rest from reference TRBV11-2 and TRBJ2-5, the complete variable domain is EAGVAQSPRYKIIEKRQSVAFWCNPISGHATLYWYQQILGQGPKLLIQFQNNGVVDDSQLPKDRFSAERLKGVDSTLKIQPAKLEDSAVYLCASSLDWEGWETQYFGPGTRLLVL.

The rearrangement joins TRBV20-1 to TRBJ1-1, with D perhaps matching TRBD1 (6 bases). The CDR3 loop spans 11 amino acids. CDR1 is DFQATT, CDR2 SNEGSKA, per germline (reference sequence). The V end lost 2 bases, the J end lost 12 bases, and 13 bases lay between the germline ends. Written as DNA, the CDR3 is TGCAGTGCTAGAAACAGGGAAGAAACTTTCTTT. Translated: CSARNREETFF.

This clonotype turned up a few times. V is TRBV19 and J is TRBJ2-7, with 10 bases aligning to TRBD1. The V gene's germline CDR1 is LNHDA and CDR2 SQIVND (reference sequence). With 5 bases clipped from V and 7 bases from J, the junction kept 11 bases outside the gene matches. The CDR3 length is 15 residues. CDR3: CASSVRTGGTTEQYF. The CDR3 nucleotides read TGTGCCAGTAGTGTCCGGACAGGGGGTACTACTGAGCAGTACTTC.

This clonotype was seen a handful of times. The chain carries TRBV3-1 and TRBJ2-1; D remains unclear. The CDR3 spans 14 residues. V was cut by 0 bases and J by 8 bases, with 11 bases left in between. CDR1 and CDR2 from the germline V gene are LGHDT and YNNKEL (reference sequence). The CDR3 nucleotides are TGTGCCAGCAGCCAAGATAGGCAGTCTGATGAGCAGTTCTTC. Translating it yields CASSQDRQSDEQFF.

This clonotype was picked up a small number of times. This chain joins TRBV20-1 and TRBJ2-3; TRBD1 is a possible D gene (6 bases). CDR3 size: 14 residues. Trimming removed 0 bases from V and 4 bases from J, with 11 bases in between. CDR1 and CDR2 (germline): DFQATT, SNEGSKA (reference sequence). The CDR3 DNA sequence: TGCAGTGCTAGAGATAGACAGGTCCCAGATACGCAGTATTTT. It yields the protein CSARDRQVPDTQYF.

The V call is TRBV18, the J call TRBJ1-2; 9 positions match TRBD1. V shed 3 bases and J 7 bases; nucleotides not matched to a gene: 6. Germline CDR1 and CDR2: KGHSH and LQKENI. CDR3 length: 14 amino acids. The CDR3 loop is CASSPGTGFGGYTF. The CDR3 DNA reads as TGTGCCAGCTCACCCGGGACAGGGTTTGGTGGCTACACCTTC.

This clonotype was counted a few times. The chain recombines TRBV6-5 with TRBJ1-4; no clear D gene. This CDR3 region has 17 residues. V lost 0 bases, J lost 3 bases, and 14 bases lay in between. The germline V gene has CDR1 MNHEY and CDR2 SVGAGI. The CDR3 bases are TGTGCCAGCAGTTACTCGACCGGTGCATATGCTAATGAAAAACTGTTTTTT. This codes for CASSYSTGAYANEKLFF.

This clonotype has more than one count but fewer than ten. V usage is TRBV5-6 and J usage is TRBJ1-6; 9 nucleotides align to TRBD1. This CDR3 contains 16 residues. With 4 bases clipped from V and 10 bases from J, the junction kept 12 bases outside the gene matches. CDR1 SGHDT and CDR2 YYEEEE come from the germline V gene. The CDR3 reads CASSPSWTGDVSPLHF. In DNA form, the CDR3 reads TGTGCCAGCAGCCCCTCATGGACAGGGGATGTATCACCCCTCCACTTT.

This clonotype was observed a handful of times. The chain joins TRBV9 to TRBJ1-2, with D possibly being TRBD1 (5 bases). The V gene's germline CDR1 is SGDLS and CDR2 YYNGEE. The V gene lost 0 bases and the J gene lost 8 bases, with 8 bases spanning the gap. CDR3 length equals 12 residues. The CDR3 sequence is CASSVGREGYTF. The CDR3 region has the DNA TGTGCCAGCAGCGTAGGCAGGGAAGGCTACACCTTC.

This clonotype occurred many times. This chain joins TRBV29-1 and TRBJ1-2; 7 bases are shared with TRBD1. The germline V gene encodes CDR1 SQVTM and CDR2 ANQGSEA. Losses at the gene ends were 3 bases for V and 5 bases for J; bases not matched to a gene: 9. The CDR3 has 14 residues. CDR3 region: CSVEPTGVIYGYTF. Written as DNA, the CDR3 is TGCAGCGTTGAGCCTACAGGGGTAATTTATGGCTACACCTTC.

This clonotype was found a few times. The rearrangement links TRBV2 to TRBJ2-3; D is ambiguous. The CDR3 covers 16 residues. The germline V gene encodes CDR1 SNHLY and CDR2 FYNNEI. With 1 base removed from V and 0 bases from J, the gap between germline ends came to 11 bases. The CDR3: CASSEVTTPSTDTQYF. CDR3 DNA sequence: TGTGCCAGCAGTGAAGTTACTACCCCTAGCACAGATACGCAGTATTTT.

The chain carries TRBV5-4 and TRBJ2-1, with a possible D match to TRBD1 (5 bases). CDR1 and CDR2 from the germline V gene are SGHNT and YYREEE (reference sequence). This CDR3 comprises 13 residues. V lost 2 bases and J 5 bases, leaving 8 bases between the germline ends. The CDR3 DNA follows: TGTGCCAGCAGCTTTCCCAGGGACAATGAGCAGTTCTTC. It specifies CASSFPRDNEQFF.

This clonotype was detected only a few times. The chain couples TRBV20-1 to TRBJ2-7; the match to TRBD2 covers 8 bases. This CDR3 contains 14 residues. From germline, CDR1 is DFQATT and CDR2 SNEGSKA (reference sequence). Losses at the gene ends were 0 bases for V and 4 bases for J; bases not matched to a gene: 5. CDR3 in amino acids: CSARDPREGYEQYF. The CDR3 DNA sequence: TGCAGTGCTAGAGATCCCCGGGAGGGGTACGAGCAGTACTTC.

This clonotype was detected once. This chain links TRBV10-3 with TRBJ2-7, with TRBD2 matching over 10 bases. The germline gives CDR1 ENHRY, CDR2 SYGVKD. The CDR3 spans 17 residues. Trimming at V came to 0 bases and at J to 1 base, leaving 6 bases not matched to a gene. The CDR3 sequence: CAISESPSGSKSYEQYF. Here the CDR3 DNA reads TGTGCCATCAGTGAGTCACCTAGCGGGAGTAAGTCCTACGAGCAGTACTTC.

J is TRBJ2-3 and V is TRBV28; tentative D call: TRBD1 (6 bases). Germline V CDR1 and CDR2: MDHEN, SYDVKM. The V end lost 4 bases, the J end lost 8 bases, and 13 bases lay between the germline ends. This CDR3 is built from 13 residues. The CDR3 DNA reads TGTGCCAGCAGTTCGACAGGCATAGGTACGCAGTATTTT. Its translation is CASSSTGIGTQYF.

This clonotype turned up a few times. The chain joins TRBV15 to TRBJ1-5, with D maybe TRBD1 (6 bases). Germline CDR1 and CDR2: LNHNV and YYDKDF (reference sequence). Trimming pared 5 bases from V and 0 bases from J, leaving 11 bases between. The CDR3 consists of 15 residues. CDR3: CATSPGHHSNQPQHF. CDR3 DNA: TGTGCCACCAGCCCGGGACACCATAGCAATCAGCCCCAGCATTTT.

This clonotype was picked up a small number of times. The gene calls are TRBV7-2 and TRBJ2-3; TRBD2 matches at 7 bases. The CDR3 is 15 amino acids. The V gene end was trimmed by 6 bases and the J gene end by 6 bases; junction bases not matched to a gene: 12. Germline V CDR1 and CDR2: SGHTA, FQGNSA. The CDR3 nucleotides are TGTGCCAGCAGTTTCGTAGCGGGTTGGAGGGATACGCAGTATTTT. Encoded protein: CASSFVAGWRDTQYF.

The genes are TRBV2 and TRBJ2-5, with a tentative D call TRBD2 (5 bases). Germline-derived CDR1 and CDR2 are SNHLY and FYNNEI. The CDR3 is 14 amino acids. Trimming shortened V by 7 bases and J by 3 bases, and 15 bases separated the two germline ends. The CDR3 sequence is CASTRGSGKETQYF. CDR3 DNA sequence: TGTGCCAGCACCCGAGGGAGCGGCAAAGAGACCCAGTACTTC.

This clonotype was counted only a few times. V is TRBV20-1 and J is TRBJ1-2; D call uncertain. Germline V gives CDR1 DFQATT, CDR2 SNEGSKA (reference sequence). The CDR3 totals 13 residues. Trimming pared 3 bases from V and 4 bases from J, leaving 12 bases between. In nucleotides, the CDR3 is TGCAGTGCTAGCATCCCCCCATCCTATGGCTACACCTTC. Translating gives CSASIPPSYGYTF.

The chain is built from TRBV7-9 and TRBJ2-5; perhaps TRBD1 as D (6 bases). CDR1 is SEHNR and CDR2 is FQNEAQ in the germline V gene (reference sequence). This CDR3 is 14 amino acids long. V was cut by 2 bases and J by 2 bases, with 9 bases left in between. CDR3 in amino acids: CASSLRTEQETQYF. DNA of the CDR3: TGTGCCAGCAGCTTAAGGACAGAGCAAGAGACCCAGTACTTC.

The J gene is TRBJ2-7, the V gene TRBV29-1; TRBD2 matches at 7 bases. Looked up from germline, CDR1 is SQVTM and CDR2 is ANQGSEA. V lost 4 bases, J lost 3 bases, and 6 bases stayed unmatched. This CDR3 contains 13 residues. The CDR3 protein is CSVVGGRSYEQYF. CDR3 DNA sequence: TGCAGCGTTGTGGGGGGGAGAAGCTACGAGCAGTACTTC.

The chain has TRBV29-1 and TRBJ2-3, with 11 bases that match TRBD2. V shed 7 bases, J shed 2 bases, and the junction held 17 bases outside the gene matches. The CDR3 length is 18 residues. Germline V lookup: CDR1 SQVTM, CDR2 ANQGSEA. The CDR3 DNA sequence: TGCAGCGCCGGAGGACGGATTAGCGGGAGGGCCCCCACAGATACGCAGTATTTT. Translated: CSAGGRISGRAPTDTQYF.

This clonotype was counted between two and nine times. CDR3 protein: CSARVSGRAVYNEQFF. In nucleotides, the CDR3 is TGCAGTGCTAGGGTTAGCGGGAGGGCGGTGTACAATGAGCAGTTCTTC. The chain is built from TRBV20-1 and TRBJ2-1, with 11 bases fitting TRBD2. The trim removed 3 bases at V and 4 bases at J, leaving 8 bases unmatched. The CDR3 sequence is 16 residues long. The germline CDR1 and CDR2 sequences are DFQATT and SNEGSKA (reference sequence).

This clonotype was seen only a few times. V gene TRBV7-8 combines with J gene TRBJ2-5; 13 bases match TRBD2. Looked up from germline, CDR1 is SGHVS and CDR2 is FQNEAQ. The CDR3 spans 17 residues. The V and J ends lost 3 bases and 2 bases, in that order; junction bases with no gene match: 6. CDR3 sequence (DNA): TGTGCCAGCAGCTTCTGGACTAGCGGGAGTGTTCAAGAGACCCAGTACTTC. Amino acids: CASSFWTSGSVQETQYF.

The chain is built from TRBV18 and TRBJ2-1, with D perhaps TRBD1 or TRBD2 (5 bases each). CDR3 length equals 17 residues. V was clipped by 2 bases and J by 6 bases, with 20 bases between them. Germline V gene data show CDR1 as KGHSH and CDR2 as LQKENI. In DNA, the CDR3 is TGTGCCAGCTCACCAGTTAGCGTTACTCAGAGGGGCAATGAGCAGTTCTTC. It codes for CASSPVSVTQRGNEQFF.